Presented here are 11 T cell receptor beta chains from one specimen sequenced in a study of PD-L1 blockade in urothelial cancer. Time point indicated: peripheral blood 6 weeks after treatment start. Measured with immunoSEQ multiplex PCR; TCRdb has only the in-frame clones, and not every one. The sample consists of some 110,000 clones, approximately 89% of them appearing once. Sequencing was performed on PBMCs, taken around atezolizumab (anti-PD-L1) treatment. The receptors derive from a man aged 55-75 years with urothelial cancer.

This chain links TRBV2 with TRBJ2-7; 8 bases are a match to TRBD1. V lost 3 bases to trimming and J lost 6 bases; unmatched junction nucleotides: 4. Germline V CDR1 and CDR2: SNHLY, FYNNEI. The CDR3 contains 13 residues. CDR3 DNA: TGTGCCAGCAGTGAGGACAGGGTAGGCGAGCAGTACTTC. Its protein product is CASSEDRVGEQYF.

The chain recombines TRBV15 with TRBJ2-2; D not resolved. In germline, CDR1 is LNHNV, CDR2 YYDKDF (reference sequence). CDR3 length: 11 residues. V was pared by 5 bases and J by 7 bases, with 5 bases between. The CDR3 DNA reads TGTGCCACCAGCTTAAACGGGGAGCTGTTTTTT. Translating it yields CATSLNGELFF.

The chain combines TRBV7-2 with TRBJ2-1, with 9 bases identical to TRBD2. The V gene end was trimmed by 4 bases and the J gene end by 3 bases; junction bases not matched to a gene: 4. The germline V gene has CDR1 SGHTA and CDR2 FQGNSA. This CDR3 spans 15 amino acids. CDR3: CASSSTTSGYNEQFF. CDR3 DNA sequence: TGTGCCAGCAGCTCGACGACTAGCGGCTACAATGAGCAGTTCTTC.

The V call is TRBV28, the J call TRBJ2-1, with D possibly being TRBD2 (6 bases). Per the germline V gene, CDR1 is MDHEN and CDR2 is SYDVKM. The V end lost 1 base, the J end lost 1 base, and 8 bases lay between the germline ends. This CDR3 region has 15 residues. CDR3 sequence reads: CASSLSGRSYNEQFF. DNA for the CDR3: TGTGCCAGCAGTTTATCGGGGAGGTCCTACAATGAGCAGTTCTTC.

The rearrangement links TRBV7-9 to TRBJ2-7; D may be TRBD1 (7 bases). Between the trimmed V and J ends, which lost 3 bases and 4 bases, there was a span of 13 bases. The CDR3 has 14 residues. Germline assignment: CDR1 SEHNR and CDR2 FQNEAQ (reference sequence). CDR3 sequence: CASSLEGARYEQYF. In DNA form, the CDR3 reads TGTGCCAGCAGCTTGGAGGGGGCTCGTTACGAGCAGTACTTC. Full variable domain (remainder filled in from reference TRBV7-9 and TRBJ2-7): DTGVSQNPRHKITKRGQNVTFRCDPISEHNRLYWYRQTLGQGPEFLTYFQNEAQLEKSRLLSDRFSAERPKGSFSTLEIQRTEQGDSAMYLCASSLEGARYEQYFGPGTRLTVT.

The gene calls are TRBV7-2 and TRBJ2-5; D possibly corresponds to TRBD1 (5 bases). CDR1 is SGHTA, CDR2 FQGNSA, per germline. The CDR3 is 17 residues long. Between the trimmed V and J ends, which lost 5 bases and 7 bases, there was a span of 26 bases. The CDR3 spells CASSARRGAESDVTQYF. The CDR3 nucleotides are TGTGCCAGCAGCGCCCGTCGTGGGGCAGAGTCAGATGTGACCCAGTACTTC. Full variable domain (rest looked up from reference TRBV7-2 and TRBJ2-5): GAGVSQSPSNKVTEKGKDVELRCDPISGHTALYWYRQSLGQGLEFLIYFQGNSAPDKSGLPSDRFSAERTGGSVSTLTIQRTQQEDSAVYLCASSARRGAESDVTQYFGPGTRLLVL.

V gene TRBV19 combines with J gene TRBJ1-3; D might be TRBD1 (5 bases). CDR3 length: 14 amino acids. Trimming pared 5 bases from V and 0 bases from J, leaving 8 bases between. Germline CDR1 reads LNHDA; CDR2 reads SQIVND (reference sequence). CDR3: CASSDSDSGNTIYF. The DNA for the CDR3 is TGTGCCAGTAGTGACAGCGACTCTGGAAACACCATATATTTT.

V is TRBV5-1 and J is TRBJ2-2, with 8 bases aligning to TRBD1. This CDR3 spans 15 amino acids. Losses at the gene ends were 2 bases for V and 5 bases for J; bases not matched to a gene: 5. The germline V gene has CDR1 SGHRS and CDR2 YFSETQ. CDR3 bases: TGCGCCAGCAGCTTCCCCGACAGGGGAACCGGGGAGCTGTTTTTT. Its translation: CASSFPDRGTGELFF.

The chain recombines TRBV11-2 with TRBJ1-1; no clear D. Germline assignment: CDR1 SGHAT and CDR2 FQNNGV. This CDR3 has 13 residues. V was shortened by 5 bases and J by 4 bases, with 11 bases between the two germline ends. This CDR3 reads CASSLTGGTEAFF. The CDR3 DNA follows: TGTGCCAGCAGCCTAACGGGAGGCACTGAAGCTTTCTTT.

The chain is built from TRBV6-5 and TRBJ2-5; 8 nucleotides match TRBD2. Germline V gene lookup returns CDR1 MNHEY and CDR2 SVGAGI. J was trimmed by 4 bases and V by 5 bases; bases with no gene match: 9. This CDR3 has 15 amino acids. The CDR3 loop reads CASSPGTRLPETQYF. CDR3 DNA sequence: TGTGCCAGCAGTCCCGGGACTAGACTCCCAGAGACCCAGTACTTC.

The genes are TRBV10-2 and TRBJ2-7; a weak D match, TRBD2 (6 bases). Trimming removed 2 bases from V and 2 bases from J, with 7 bases in between. Germline assignment: CDR1 WSHSY and CDR2 SAAADI. CDR3 length: 13 residues. This CDR3 is CASSEGRPYEQYF. CDR3 nucleotides: TGCGCCAGCAGTGAGGGGAGGCCCTACGAGCAGTACTTC.